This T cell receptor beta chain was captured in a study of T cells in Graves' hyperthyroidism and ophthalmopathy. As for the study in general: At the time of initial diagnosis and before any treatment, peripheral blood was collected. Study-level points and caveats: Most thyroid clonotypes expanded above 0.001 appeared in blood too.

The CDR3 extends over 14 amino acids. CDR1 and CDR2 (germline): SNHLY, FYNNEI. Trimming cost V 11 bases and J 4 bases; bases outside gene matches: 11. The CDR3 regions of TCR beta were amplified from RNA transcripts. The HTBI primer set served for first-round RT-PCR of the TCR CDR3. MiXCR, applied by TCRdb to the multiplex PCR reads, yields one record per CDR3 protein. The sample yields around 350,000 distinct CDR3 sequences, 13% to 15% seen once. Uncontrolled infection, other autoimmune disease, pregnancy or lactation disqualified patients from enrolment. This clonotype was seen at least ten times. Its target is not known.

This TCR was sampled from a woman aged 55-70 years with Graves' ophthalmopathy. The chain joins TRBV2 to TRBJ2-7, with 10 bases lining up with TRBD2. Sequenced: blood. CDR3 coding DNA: TGTGCCGGCAAGCGGGAGGGCCTCCAATACGAGCAGTACTTC. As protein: CAGKREGLQYEQYF. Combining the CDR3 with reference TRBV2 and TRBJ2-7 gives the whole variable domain EPEVTQTPSHQVTQMGQEVILRCVPISNHLYFYWYRQILGQKVEFLVSFYNNEISEKSEIFDDQFSVERPDGSNFTLKIRSTKLEDSAMYFCAGKREGLQYEQYFGPGTRLTVT.